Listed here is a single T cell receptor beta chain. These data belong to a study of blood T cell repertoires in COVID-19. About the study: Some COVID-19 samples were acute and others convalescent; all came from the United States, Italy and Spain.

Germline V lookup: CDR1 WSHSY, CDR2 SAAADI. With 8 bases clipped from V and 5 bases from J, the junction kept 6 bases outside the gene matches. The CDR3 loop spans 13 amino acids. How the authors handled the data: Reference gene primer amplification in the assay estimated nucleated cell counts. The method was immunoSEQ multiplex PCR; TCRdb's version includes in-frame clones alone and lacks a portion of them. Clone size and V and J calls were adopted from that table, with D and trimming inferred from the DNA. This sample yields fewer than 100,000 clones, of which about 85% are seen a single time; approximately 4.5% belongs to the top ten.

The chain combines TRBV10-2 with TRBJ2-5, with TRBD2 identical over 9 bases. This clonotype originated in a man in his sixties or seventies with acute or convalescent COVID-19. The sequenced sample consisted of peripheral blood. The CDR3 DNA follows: TGCGCCAGCCACTCCGGGACTAGCGAGACCCAGTACTTC. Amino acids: CASHSGTSETQYF.